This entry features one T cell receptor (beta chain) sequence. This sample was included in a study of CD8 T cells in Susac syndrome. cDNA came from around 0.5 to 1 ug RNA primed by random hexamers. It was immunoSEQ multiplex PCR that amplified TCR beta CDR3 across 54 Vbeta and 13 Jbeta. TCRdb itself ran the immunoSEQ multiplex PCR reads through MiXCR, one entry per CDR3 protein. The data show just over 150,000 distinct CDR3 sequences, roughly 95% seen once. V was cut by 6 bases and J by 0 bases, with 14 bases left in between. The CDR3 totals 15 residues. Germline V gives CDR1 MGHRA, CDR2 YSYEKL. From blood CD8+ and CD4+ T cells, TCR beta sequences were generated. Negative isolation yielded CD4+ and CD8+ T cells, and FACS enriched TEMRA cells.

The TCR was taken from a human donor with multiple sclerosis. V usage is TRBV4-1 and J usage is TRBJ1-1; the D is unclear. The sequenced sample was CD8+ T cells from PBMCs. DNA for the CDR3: TGCGCCAGCAGACCCGGCGGCTTGATGAACACTGAAGCTTTCTTT. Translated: CASRPGGLMNTEAFF.